This entry describes one TCR beta chain. What it binds is unknown. Vbeta (60) and Jbeta (13) primers were used in the PCR. As originally analysed: In a later analysis, 70 million to 80 million unique TCR beta chains included roughly 11 million shared by two or more donors. Here immunoSEQ multiplex PCR was the method, and the copy in TCRdb shows in-frame clones only, minus some. The V and J calls and clone size come from that table; D and trimming were worked out from the DNA. Altogether over 85,000 clones are present, roughly two thirds being singletons, with the ten largest covering around 3.5%. V dropped 4 bases and J dropped 6; count of bases not matched to a gene: 9. CDR1 and CDR2 (germline): SGHRS, YFSETQ. The CDR3 is 15 amino acids. This sample is drawn from a study of cytomegalovirus exposure and HLA in healthy donors. Findings and caveats of the study: A later analysis, which compared TCR beta chains of equal frequency, found the HLA-associated ones more clonally expanded. Several of the most significant clusters appeared, in a later analysis, to be linked to common viral pathogens. With later analysis, a missense DCLRE1C variant became linked to TCR beta V- and J-gene trimming.

The sample was PBMCs. The sequence derives from a man in his forties in good health and CMV-seronegative. The V and J genes are TRBV5-1 and TRBJ2-1; 8 bases align to TRBD2. This CDR3 reads CASSPQAGAPNEQFF. Here the CDR3 DNA reads TGCGCCAGCAGCCCCCAAGCGGGGGCCCCCAATGAGCAGTTCTTC.